The 2 T cell receptor beta chains in this list originate from one sample, sequenced in a study of shared clonotypes between healthy human individuals. Cells designated naive CD8 were CD45RO-negative and were positively selected for CCR7, with terminally differentiated effector memory CD45RA+ cells excluded. The assay was immunoSEQ multiplex PCR, and TCRdb's table has in-frame clones only and misses some. The table records about 580,000 clones, 98% of them present only once. Sequencing was performed on naive CD8+ T cells sorted from blood. The receptors here all came from a man under 40 in good health.

The chain has TRBV7-6 and TRBJ2-7; TRBD2 matches 7 bases. With V trimmed by 1 base and J by 0 bases, 9 bases remained unmatched. The germline V gene encodes CDR1 SGHVS and CDR2 FNYEAQ. The CDR3 length is 17 residues. CDR3 coding DNA: TGTGCCAGCAGCTTAGGGGGCGGACTAGATTTCTCCTACGAGCAGTACTTC. Translated: CASSLGGGLDFSYEQYF.

This chain connects TRBV7-8 to TRBJ2-7, with 9 bases identical to TRBD1. The length of the CDR3 is 16 residues. The germline CDR1 and CDR2 sequences are SGHVS and FQNEAQ. V shed 5 bases and J 3 bases; nucleotides not matched to a gene: 11. The CDR3 nucleotides are TGTGCCAGCAGCACCATACAGGGGGCGGGTTTCTACGAGCAGTACTTC. Translation: CASSTIQGAGFYEQYF.